Given below is one TCR beta chain in context. The CDR3 sequence is 13 residues long. V shed 4 bases and J 3 bases; nucleotides not matched to a gene: 4. The germline V gene encodes CDR1 DFQATT and CDR2 SNEGSKA (reference sequence). The sample comes from a study of blood T cells in healthy people across ages. A J-beta primer mix and a sample-barcoded 5' primer were used in a second PCR of about 7 to 12 cycles. TCRdb used MiXCR to reprocess the 5' RACE reads, holding one entry per CDR3 protein. The sample shows 1.5 million to 1.8 million distinct CDR3 sequences, roughly 43% of them seen only once. The chain uses TRBV20-1 and TRBJ2-3; TRBD2 agrees at 7 bases. This TCR derives from a woman between 18 and 29 years old in good health. The sequencing input was blood. The CDR3 region is CSAIAGATDTQYF. CDR3 nucleotides: TGCAGTGCTATCGCGGGAGCAACAGATACGCAGTATTTT.